This T cell receptor beta chain was recorded in a study of T cell clones after liver transplantation. This clone has more than one count but fewer than ten. CDR1 is SGHVS and CDR2 is FQNEAQ in the germline V gene. Unmatched junction bases numbered 10, after V lost 6 bases and J lost 7 bases. The CDR3 covers 16 residues. The assay was immunoSEQ multiplex PCR, and TCRdb's table has in-frame clones only and misses some. The repertoire holds approximately 55,000 clones, 65% to 80% seen once, with 9.5% to 10% in the top ten. This TCR derives from a human patient who received a liver transplant. Some T cells may originate from the graft donor. Specimen: CD4+ T cells from blood, collected around 52 months after liver transplant. The V and J genes are TRBV7-8 and TRBJ1-6, with TRBD1 identical over 9 bases. Here the CDR3 DNA reads TGTGCCAGCAGTGGACATACAGGGGGCACGAATTCACCCCTCCACTTT. It codes for CASSGHTGGTNSPLHF.